This T cell receptor beta chain was recovered during a study of blood T cell repertoires in COVID-19. Study-level information: T cells, B-cell-depleted T cells, or PBMCs provided the cDNA or gDNA that served as material.

Losses at the gene ends were 7 bases for V and 0 bases for J; bases not matched to a gene: 9. The CDR3 contains 15 residues. Germline values: CDR1 MDHEN, CDR2 SYDVKM. Assay: immunoSEQ multiplex PCR; the TCRdb copy retains only in-frame clones and omits some. The data contain around 70,000 clones, around 75% of them seen just once; the ten biggest clones take up roughly 21%. The chain links TRBV28 to TRBJ2-7; TRBD2 aligns across 7 bases. The specimen was peripheral blood. The receptor was isolated from a man aged 70 or older with acute or convalescent COVID-19. Here the CDR3 reads CASKPAGALSYEQYF. CDR3 in DNA: TGTGCCAGCAAACCCGCGGGAGCCCTCTCCTACGAGCAGTACTTC. Combining the CDR3 with reference TRBV28 and TRBJ2-7 gives the whole variable domain DVKVTQSSRYLVKRTGEKVFLECVQDMDHENMFWYRQDPGLGLRLIYFSYDVKMKEKGDIPEGYSVSREKKERFSLILESASTNQTSMYLCASKPAGALSYEQYFGPGTRLTVT.